Listed below are T cell receptor beta chains from one sample, sequenced in a study of T cells in Graves' hyperthyroidism and ophthalmopathy. TCRdb called the multiplex PCR reads again in MiXCR, with one record for every CDR3 protein. The sample lists about 400,000 distinct CDR3 sequences; about 16% were seen once. Sequencing was done on a sample of blood. The receptors here all came from a woman between 25 and 40 years old with Graves' hyperthyroidism. Both conserved end residues are part of each CDR3. Each record gives: V gene, clone size, D gene, J gene, CDR3 protein, CDR3 DNA. D genes are given only for firm matches. Expanded clones are given a class, and other clones once, few, many or no size at all.

>TRBV3-1|.|.|TRBJ2-3
CATAKGGLSTDTQYF
TGTGCCACCGCGAAAGGCGGTCTTAGCACAGATACGCAGTATTTT
>TRBV6-1|many|.|TRBJ2-7
CASSGGTYEQYF
TGTGCCAGCTCGGGCGGTACCTACGAGCAGTACTTC
>TRBV15|.|.|TRBJ2-5
CATSRRGETQYF
TGTGCCACCAGCAGGAGGGGAGAGACCCAGTACTTC
>TRBV6-1|many|TRBD2|TRBJ2-5
CASRYTGGGTQYF
TGTGCCAGCAGGTACACGGGAGGAGGGACCCAGTACTTC
>TRBV20-1|few|TRBD2|TRBJ2-1
CSARSATSGEQFF
TGCAGTGCTAGATCCGCGACTAGCGGGGAGCAGTTCTTC
>TRBV2|few|TRBD1|TRBJ2-2
CASSDLPGQPNTGELFF
TGTGCCAGCAGTGATCTGCCGGGACAGCCGAACACCGGGGAGCTGTTTTTT
>TRBV12-3/TRBV12-4|.|.|TRBJ2-4
CASSSVGKGKNIQYF
TGTGCCAGCAGTTCAGTCGGGAAGGGCAAAAACATTCAGTACTTC
>TRBV28|many|.|TRBJ1-1
CASSLREGTEAFF
TGTGCCAGCAGTTTAAGGGAAGGCACTGAAGCTTTCTTT
>TRBV9|.|.|TRBJ2-7
CASSVYSGTYEQYF
TGTGCCAGCAGCGTCTATAGCGGCACCTACGAGCAGTACTTC
>TRBV7-2|.|.|TRBJ2-2
CASSLGSGAGGELFF
TGTGCCAGCAGCTTAGGCTCAGGGGCCGGCGGGGAGCTGTTTTTT
>TRBV20-1|once|TRBD2|TRBJ2-3
CSARAGASGPGDTQYF
TGCAGTGCTAGAGCGGGCGCTAGCGGGCCTGGGGATACGCAGTATTTT
>TRBV27|.|TRBD1|TRBJ2-1
CASSDFDRGITDEQFF
TGTGCCAGCAGTGACTTTGACAGGGGAATAACTGATGAGCAGTTCTTC
>TRBV20-1|many|.|TRBJ2-3
CSARVGIFTDTQYF
TGCAGTGCTAGAGTAGGGATTTTTACAGATACGCAGTATTTT
>TRBV6-1|.|.|TRBJ1-5
CASRLDRSFNQPQHF
TGTGCCAGCAGATTAGACAGGAGTTTCAATCAGCCCCAGCATTTT
>TRBV15|many|TRBD1|TRBJ2-7
CATSSETGGFSYEQYF
TGTGCCACCAGCAGTGAGACAGGGGGATTCTCCTACGAGCAGTACTTC
>TRBV5-8|.|.|TRBJ2-5
CASSRWGREETQYF
TGTGCCAGCAGCCGGTGGGGGAGAGAAGAGACCCAGTACTTC
>TRBV7-6|few|.|TRBJ2-1
CASSHRYPPSSYNEQFF
TGTGCCAGCAGCCACAGATATCCCCCGAGCTCCTACAATGAGCAGTTCTTC
>TRBV25-1|.|.|TRBJ2-2
CASSEFSPVKGGELFF
TGTGCCAGCAGTGAATTCAGCCCCGTCAAAGGCGGGGAGCTGTTTTTT
>TRBV29-1|many|.|TRBJ2-1
CSVAPGGHEQFF
TGCAGCGTTGCACCAGGGGGGCATGAGCAGTTCTTC
>TRBV10-3|few|.|TRBJ2-3
CAISEGPRPNPGDTQYF
TGTGCCATCAGTGAGGGTCCGCGGCCTAACCCCGGTGATACGCAGTATTTT
>TRBV3-1|many|TRBD2|TRBJ2-1
CASSWTRDNEQFF
TGTGCCAGCAGCTGGACTAGAGACAATGAGCAGTTCTTC
>TRBV25-1|.|TRBD2|TRBJ2-7
CASSEYSASGSYEQYF
TGTGCCAGCAGTGAATATTCGGCTAGCGGGAGCTACGAGCAGTACTTC
>TRBV2|.|.|TRBJ2-3
CASRAGVSGDTQYF
TGTGCCAGCAGAGCAGGGGTGTCTGGGGATACGCAGTATTTT
>TRBV20-1|many|.|TRBJ2-3
CSARAQISTDTQYF
TGCAGTGCTAGAGCTCAGATAAGCACAGATACGCAGTATTTT
>TRBV5-1|many|.|TRBJ2-7
CASSLEGMGGREQYF
TGCGCCAGCAGCTTGGAAGGTATGGGGGGGCGCGAGCAGTACTTC
>TRBV20-1|.|.|TRBJ1-2
CSASVPLPWGDGYTF
TGCAGTGCTTCGGTACCTCTTCCTTGGGGGGATGGCTACACCTTC
>TRBV20-1|many|.|TRBJ2-5
CSARGRGGREETQYF
TGCAGTGCTAGGGGCAGGGGGGGCAGGGAAGAGACCCAGTACTTC
>TRBV6-1|many|.|TRBJ2-5
CASSNPGETQYF
TGTGCCAGCAGCAACCCGGGAGAGACCCAGTACTTC
>TRBV24-1|many|TRBD2|TRBJ2-3
CATSDSTSGRQDTQYF
TGTGCCACCAGTGATTCGACTAGCGGGAGGCAGGATACGCAGTATTTT
>TRBV15|.|TRBD2|TRBJ2-1
CATSREGTSISQFF
TGTGCCACCAGCAGAGAGGGGACTAGCATTAGTCAGTTCTTC
>TRBV9|.|.|TRBJ2-1
CASSPLEGRAYNEQFF
TGTGCCAGCAGCCCTCTCGAGGGGAGAGCCTACAATGAGCAGTTCTTC
>TRBV5-1|once|TRBD2|TRBJ2-1
CASSTVAGGPYNEQFF
TGCGCCAGCAGCACCGTAGCGGGAGGGCCTTACAATGAGCAGTTCTTC
>TRBV15|.|.|TRBJ1-5
CATSREWGQPQHF
TGTGCCACCAGCAGAGAGTGGGGGCAGCCCCAGCATTTT
>TRBV6-1|many|TRBD1|TRBJ2-7
CASSSTGENPLFVQYF
TGTGCCAGCAGTTCGACAGGGGAAAATCCACTTTTCGTGCAGTACTTC
>TRBV3-1|many|TRBD1|TRBJ2-1
CASSQIGQGNNEQFF
TGTGCCAGCAGCCAGATCGGACAGGGAAACAATGAGCAGTTCTTC
>TRBV6-1|.|TRBD2|TRBJ2-7
CASRPSGSLTYEQYF
TGTGCCAGCAGGCCTAGCGGGAGCCTGACCTACGAGCAGTACTTC
>TRBV7-9|few|.|TRBJ2-7
CASSSGPLVGEQYF
TGTGCCAGCAGCTCCGGTCCCCTGGTCGGCGAGCAGTACTTC
>TRBV12-5|many|.|TRBJ2-3
CASGFGEADTQYF
TGTGCTAGTGGTTTCGGGGAAGCAGATACGCAGTATTTT
>TRBV27|few|TRBD2|TRBJ2-7
CAGSQNLAGNYEQYF
TGTGCCGGCAGTCAAAACCTAGCGGGAAACTACGAGCAGTACTTC
>TRBV20-1|few|.|TRBJ1-6
CSASDGIGDSPLHF
TGCAGTGCTAGCGACGGCATCGGGGATTCACCCCTCCACTTT
>TRBV27|many|.|TRBJ2-3
CASSPGRPPQYF
TGTGCCAGCAGTCCCGGACGTCCCCCGCAGTATTTT
>TRBV2|few|TRBD2|TRBJ2-3
CASVRGGPEYF
TGTGCCAGTGTCCGGGGGGGGCCAGAGTATTTT
>TRBV12-3/TRBV12-4|.|TRBD1|TRBJ1-2
CASSQSRGQGYTF
TGTGCCAGCAGTCAATCCAGGGGGCAAGGCTACACCTTC
>TRBV30|many|.|TRBJ1-4
CAWSVTGEKLFF
TGTGCCTGGAGTGTTACCGGAGAAAAACTGTTTTTT
>TRBV29-1|.|.|TRBJ2-3
CSVPRADTQYF
TGCAGCGTCCCCCGCGCAGATACGCAGTATTTT